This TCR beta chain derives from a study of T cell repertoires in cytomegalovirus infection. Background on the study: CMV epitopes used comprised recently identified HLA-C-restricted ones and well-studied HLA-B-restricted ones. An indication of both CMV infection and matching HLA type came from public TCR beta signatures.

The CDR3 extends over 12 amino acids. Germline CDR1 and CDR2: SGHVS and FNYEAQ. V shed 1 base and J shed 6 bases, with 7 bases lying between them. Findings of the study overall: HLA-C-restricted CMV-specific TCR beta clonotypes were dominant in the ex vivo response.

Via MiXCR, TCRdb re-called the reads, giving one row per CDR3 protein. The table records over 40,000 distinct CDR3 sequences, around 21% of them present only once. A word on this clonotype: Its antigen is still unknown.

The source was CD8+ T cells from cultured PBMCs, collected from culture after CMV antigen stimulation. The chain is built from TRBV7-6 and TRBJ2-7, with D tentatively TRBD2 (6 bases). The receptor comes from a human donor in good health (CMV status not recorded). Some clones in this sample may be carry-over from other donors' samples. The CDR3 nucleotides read TGTGCCAGCAGCTTAGACGGGGGCGAGCAGTACTTC. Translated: CASSLDGGEQYF.